The 11 T cell receptor beta chains listed next were all sequenced from one sample in a study of regulatory T cells in long-lasting Graves disease. Construction of the TCR beta libraries employed iRepertoire HTBI primers in conjunction with Arm-PCR of CDR3 regions. MiXCR, applied by TCRdb to the multiplex PCR reads, yields one record per CDR3 protein. The sample has approximately 290,000 distinct CDR3 sequences, 20% to 25% seen once. The time point: persistent/refractory GD, antithyroid drugs over 5 years with positive TRAb. Extracted PBMC RNA gave rise to the TCR library. Material: peripheral blood mononuclear cells (PBMCs), obtained when the disease was refractory, from a patient treated with antithyroid drugs. The receptors were sampled from a female donor with Graves disease.

Ten or more counts support this clonotype. The chain joins TRBV18 to TRBJ1-1; D unclear. CDR1 is KGHSH and CDR2 is LQKENI in the germline V gene. With 2 bases removed from V and 4 bases from J, the gap between germline ends came to 8 bases. The CDR3 has 13 residues. The CDR3 is CASSPGSSTEAFF. The CDR3 nucleotides read TGTGCCAGCTCACCAGGGTCGAGCACTGAAGCTTTCTTT.

This clonotype was seen more than once but under ten times. J is TRBJ2-1 and V is TRBV12-3 or TRBV12-4; D remains unclear. CDR3 size: 11 residues. V dropped 6 bases and J dropped 7 bases, with 7 bases sitting between them. CDR3 sequence reads: CASSPKNEQFF. The DNA of the CDR3 is TGTGCCAGCAGCCCGAAAAATGAGCAGTTCTTC.

This clonotype came up many times. This chain joins TRBV28 and TRBJ1-6; TRBD1 matches 7 bases. The ends lost 5 bases at V and 9 bases at J; junction bases unmatched: 7. The germline V gene has CDR1 MDHEN and CDR2 SYDVKM. This CDR3 region has 14 residues. Written as DNA, the CDR3 is TGTGCCAGCAGTACGGGACAGAGTCCTTCACCCCTCCACTTT. Its protein product is CASSTGQSPSPLHF.

This clonotype was counted at least ten times. This sequence joins TRBV11-1 and TRBJ1-1, with D hard to call. The V gene's germline CDR1 is SGHAT and CDR2 FQDESV (reference sequence). This CDR3 contains 14 residues. V was pared by 3 bases and J by 1 base, with 9 bases between. In nucleotides, the CDR3 is TGTGCCAGCAGCTTCGGGAGTAGGAACACTGAAGCTTTCTTT. It translates to CASSFGSRNTEAFF. Using reference TRBV11-1 and TRBJ1-1 for the parts outside the CDR3, the full variable domain is EAEVAQSPRYKITEKSQAVAFWCDPISGHATLYWYRQILGQGPELLVQFQDESVVDDSQLPKDRFSAERLKGVDSTLKIQPAELGDSAMYLCASSFGSRNTEAFFGQGTRLTVV.

In regard to this clonotype: The CDR3 carries no conserved terminal phenylalanine or tryptophan, so it likely arises from a read error. The DNA is left out, because the CDR3 cannot be placed on it with certainty; the CDR3 is given as TCRdb lists it. The chain uses TRBV10-3 and TRBJ2-1; the table's D call, TRBD2, was not checked against the DNA. Germline lookup yields CDR1 ENHRY and CDR2 SYGVKD. Ends included, the CDR3 has 11 residues. CDR3 residues: CAISMVGLLPS.

This clonotype was seen at least ten times. The rearrangement links TRBV9 to TRBJ2-5; a weak D match, TRBD1 (5 bases). The CDR3 spans 14 residues. Germline assignment: CDR1 SGDLS and CDR2 YYNGEE. Trimming removed 1 base at V and 2 bases at J, with 9 bases between. The CDR3 sequence: CASSVRTGQETQYF. CDR3 nucleotides: TGTGCCAGCAGCGTAAGAACAGGACAAGAGACCCAGTACTTC. The variable domain in full, completed from reference TRBV9 and TRBJ2-5, reads DSGVTQTPKHLITATGQRVTLRCSPRSGDLSVYWYQQSLDQGLQFLIQYYNGEERAKGNILERFSAQQFPDLHSELNLSSLELGDSALYFCASSVRTGQETQYFGPGTRLLVL.

This clonotype appeared once. One junction end does not reproduce the germline sequence, and a read error may be involved. This chain uses TRBV7-2 with TRBJ1-2, with TRBD1 matching over 7 bases. CDR1 and CDR2 (germline): SGHTA, FQGNSA. CDR3 length: 13 residues. The CDR3 spells CASSPTGNYGCTF. In nucleotides, the CDR3 is TGTGCCAGCAGCCCGACAGGGAACTATGGCTGCACCTTC.

There are many counts of this clonotype. This chain links TRBV12-3 or TRBV12-4 with TRBJ1-1; tentatively, D is TRBD1 (6 bases). CDR3 length equals 15 residues. Trimming stripped 5 bases from V and 1 base from J, with 14 bases between. This CDR3 is CASSPFRTANTEAFF. Written as DNA, the CDR3 is TGTGCCAGCAGTCCCTTTCGGACAGCGAACACTGAAGCTTTCTTT.

This clonotype was recorded many times. CDR3 amino acids: CASSLAPGYGYTF. The CDR3 DNA follows: TGCGCCAGCAGCTTGGCCCCCGGCTATGGCTACACCTTC. The chain employs TRBV5-1 and TRBJ1-2; D gene ambiguous. The germline CDR1 and CDR2 sequences are SGHRS and YFSETQ. The CDR3 runs to 13 residues. V was clipped by 0 bases and J by 4 bases, with 7 bases between them.

There are many counts of this clonotype. The rearrangement uses TRBV9 and TRBJ2-5, with 8 bases lining up with TRBD1. In germline, CDR1 is SGDLS, CDR2 YYNGEE. V gave up 2 bases and J gave up 5 bases; unmatched junction bases: 5. This CDR3 spans 14 amino acids. The CDR3 bases are TGTGCCAGCAGCGTGGACAGGGCAACGGAGACCCAGTACTTC. This gives the protein CASSVDRATETQYF.

This clonotype has a handful of counts. The V call is TRBV6-1, the J call TRBJ2-7; D possibly corresponds to TRBD1 (6 bases). V was cut by 10 bases and J by 3 bases, with 13 bases left in between. Germline CDR1 MNHNS, CDR2 SASEGT. This CDR3 has 12 residues. CDR3 in DNA: TGTGCCACCACGACAGGAAACTACGAGCAGTACTTC. Its translation: CATTTGNYEQYF.